These 8 T cell receptor beta chains were all obtained from the same sample, sequenced in a study of OX40 agonist ivuxolimab in advanced cancers. Clones were sequenced by immunoSEQ multiplex PCR, and TCRdb holds only the in-frame ones, with some missing. The table has tens of thousands of clones, 80% to 95% seen once. The sample here was CD4+ or CD8+ T cells sorted from blood, taken in a trial of the OX40 agonist ivuxolimab. The receptors stem from an adult with an advanced solid tumor such as melanoma, head and neck, liver or kidney cancer.

The gene calls are TRBV28 and TRBJ2-7; tentatively, D is TRBD1 or TRBD2 (5 bases each). CDR3 length: 13 amino acids. Trimming took off 3 bases at V and 6 bases at J, with 12 bases between the two ends. Germline V gene data show CDR1 as MDHEN and CDR2 as SYDVKM. The CDR3 DNA sequence: TGTGCCAGCAGTTTGGCCGGGACCCGCGAGCAGTACTTC. Protein sequence: CASSLAGTREQYF.

This chain uses TRBV7-8 with TRBJ1-1; tentative D call: TRBD1 (6 bases). The CDR3 covers 15 residues. V lost 4 bases to trimming and J lost 0 bases, with 12 bases between them. Germline V lookup: CDR1 SGHVS, CDR2 FQNEAQ. CDR3 in DNA: TGTGCCAGCAGCTCCGATCACAGGGTGAACACTGAAGCTTTCTTT. It translates to CASSSDHRVNTEAFF. The full variable domain, rest sourced from reference TRBV7-8 and TRBJ1-1, is GAGVSQSPRYKVAKRGQDVALRCDPISGHVSLFWYQQALGQGPEFLTYFQNEAQLDKSGLPSDRFFAERPEGSVSTLKIQRTQQEDSAVYLCASSSDHRVNTEAFFGQGTRLTVV.

The chain couples TRBV6-1 to TRBJ2-1; 7 bases fit TRBD1. The CDR3 runs 14 residues. V shed 3 bases and J 7 bases; nucleotides not matched to a gene: 6. Germline values: CDR1 MNHNS, CDR2 SASEGT. The CDR3 nucleotides read TGTGCCAGCAGTGAGCCGGGACAGAGGAATGAGCAGTTCTTC. It is translated as CASSEPGQRNEQFF.

The table lists this clone with a count of one. The chain links TRBV11-2 to TRBJ2-7; TRBD2 aligns across 7 bases. The V gene end was trimmed by 2 bases and the J gene end by 4 bases; junction bases not matched to a gene: 5. Germline V CDR1 and CDR2: SGHAT, FQNNGV. The CDR3 is made up of 14 amino acids. The CDR3 protein is CASSLTGGRYEQYF. In DNA, the CDR3 is TGTGCCAGCAGCTTAACGGGAGGTCGATACGAGCAGTACTTC.

This clone appeared a single time. This sequence joins TRBV29-1 and TRBJ2-5; weak D call: TRBD2 (7 bases). The length of the CDR3 is 12 residues. Germline lookup yields CDR1 SQVTM and CDR2 ANQGSEA. Trimming removed 4 bases from V and 5 bases from J, with 11 bases in between. The CDR3 coding sequence is TGCAGCGTTGGGGGGGGCTTGGAGACCCAGTACTTC. This sequence encodes CSVGGGLETQYF.

The CDR3 nucleotides read TGTGCCAGCAGCAAATTGGTCCGGGAGCGGGACGAGCAGTACTTC. It yields the protein CASSKLVRERDEQYF. V is TRBV21-1 and J is TRBJ2-7; the table's D call TRBD2 went unverified against the DNA. TRBV21-1 is listed as a pseudogene. This CDR3 contains 15 residues.

The CDR3 coding sequence is TGTGCCAGCCTGGGGCCGGGACAGGGCTACGAGCAGTACTTC. It codes for CASLGPGQGYEQYF. The rearrangement joins TRBV28 to TRBJ2-7, with TRBD1 matching 9 bases. CDR1 and CDR2 (germline): MDHEN, SYDVKM. After removal of 8 bases from V and 3 bases from J, the junction contained 8 bases not matched to a gene. This CDR3 is 14 amino acids long.

Only a few counts were recorded for this clone. The chain links TRBV9 to TRBJ2-2; no firm D call. Germline CDR1 SGDLS, CDR2 YYNGEE. V lost 0 bases to trimming and J lost 4 bases, with 4 bases between them. There are 13 residues in the CDR3. This CDR3 reads CASSVEGTGELFF. The CDR3 nucleotides read TGTGCCAGCAGCGTAGAGGGCACCGGGGAGCTGTTTTTT. The full variable domain, with the rest looked up from reference TRBV9 and TRBJ2-2, is DSGVTQTPKHLITATGQRVTLRCSPRSGDLSVYWYQQSLDQGLQFLIQYYNGEERAKGNILERFSAQQFPDLHSELNLSSLELGDSALYFCASSVEGTGELFFGEGSRLTVL.